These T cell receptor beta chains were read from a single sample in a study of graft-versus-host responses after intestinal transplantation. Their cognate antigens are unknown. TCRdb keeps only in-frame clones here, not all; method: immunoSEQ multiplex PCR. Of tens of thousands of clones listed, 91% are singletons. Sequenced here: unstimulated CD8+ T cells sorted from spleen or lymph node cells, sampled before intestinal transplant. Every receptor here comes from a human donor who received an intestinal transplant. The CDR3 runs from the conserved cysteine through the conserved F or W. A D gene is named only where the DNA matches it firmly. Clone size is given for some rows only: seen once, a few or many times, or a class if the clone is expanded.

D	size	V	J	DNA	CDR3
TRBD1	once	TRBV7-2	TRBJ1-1	TGTGCCACACAGGGGCAGCCGAACACTGAAGCTTTCTTT	CATQGQPNTEAFF
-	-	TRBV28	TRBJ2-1	TGTGCCAGCAGTTTAATGGCGGGTGAGCAGTTCTTC	CASSLMAGEQFF
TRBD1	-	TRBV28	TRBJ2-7	TGTGCCAGCAGTACCGGGACAGGGGGCTTATTCGGGTACTTC	CASSTGTGGLFGYF
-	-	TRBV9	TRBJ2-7	TGTGCCAGCAGCTCTGGACAGTCTCCCTACGAGCAGTACTTC	CASSSGQSPYEQYF
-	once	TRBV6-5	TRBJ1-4	TGTGCCAGCAGCCAAGAGGGGGAAGGTGAAAAACTGTTTTTT	CASSQEGEGEKLFF
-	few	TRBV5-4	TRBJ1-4	TGTGCCAGCAGCTTGTACGGGGTCGAAAAACTGTTTTTT	CASSLYGVEKLFF
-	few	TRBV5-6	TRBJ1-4	TGTGCCAGCAGCATTTCGACAGGCTATGCAACTAATGAAAAACTGTTTTTT	CASSISTGYATNEKLFF
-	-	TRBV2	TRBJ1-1	TGTGCCAGCATCCAGGGAAACACTGAAGCTTTCTTT	CASIQGNTEAFF
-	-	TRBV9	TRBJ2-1	TGTGCCAGCAGCGTAGAGATGGGGGGCTACAATGAGCAGTTCTTC	CASSVEMGGYNEQFF
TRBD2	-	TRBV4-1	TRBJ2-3	TGCGCCAGCAGCCAAGGTGCTAGCGGGAGTTTCACAGATACGCAGTATTTT	CASSQGASGSFTDTQYF
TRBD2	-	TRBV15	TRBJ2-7	TGTGCCACCAGCCGGGGGGGAAAAAGCTCCTACGAGCAGTACTTC	CATSRGGKSSYEQYF
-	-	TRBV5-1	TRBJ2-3	TGCGCCAGCAGCTTGAAGACCCTCGTGGCCGGGACAGATACGCAGTATTTT	CASSLKTLVAGTDTQYF
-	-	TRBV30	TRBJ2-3	TGTGCCTGGAGTGCAGTCGCTAGCACAGATACGCAGTATTTT	CAWSAVASTDTQYF
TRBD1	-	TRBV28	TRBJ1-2	TGTGCCAGCAGTGCGACAGGGGGCATGGGGGGCTACACCTTC	CASSATGGMGGYTF
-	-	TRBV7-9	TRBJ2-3	TGTGCCAGCAGGAATGGGGCTAGCACAGATACGCAGTATTTT	CASRNGASTDTQYF
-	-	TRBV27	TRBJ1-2	TGTGCCAGCAGTTTCGGTGCGGGTAATTATGGCTACACCTTC	CASSFGAGNYGYTF
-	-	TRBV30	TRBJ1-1	TGTGCCTGGGCCGACACTCTGAACACTGAAGCTTTCTTT	CAWADTLNTEAFF
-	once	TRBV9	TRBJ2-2	TGTGCCAGCAGCGTATTTCGGACCGGGGAGCTGTTTTTT	CASSVFRTGELFF
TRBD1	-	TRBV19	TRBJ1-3	TGTGCCAGTAGTATAGGGACAGGTCCTGGAAACACCATATATTTT	CASSIGTGPGNTIYF